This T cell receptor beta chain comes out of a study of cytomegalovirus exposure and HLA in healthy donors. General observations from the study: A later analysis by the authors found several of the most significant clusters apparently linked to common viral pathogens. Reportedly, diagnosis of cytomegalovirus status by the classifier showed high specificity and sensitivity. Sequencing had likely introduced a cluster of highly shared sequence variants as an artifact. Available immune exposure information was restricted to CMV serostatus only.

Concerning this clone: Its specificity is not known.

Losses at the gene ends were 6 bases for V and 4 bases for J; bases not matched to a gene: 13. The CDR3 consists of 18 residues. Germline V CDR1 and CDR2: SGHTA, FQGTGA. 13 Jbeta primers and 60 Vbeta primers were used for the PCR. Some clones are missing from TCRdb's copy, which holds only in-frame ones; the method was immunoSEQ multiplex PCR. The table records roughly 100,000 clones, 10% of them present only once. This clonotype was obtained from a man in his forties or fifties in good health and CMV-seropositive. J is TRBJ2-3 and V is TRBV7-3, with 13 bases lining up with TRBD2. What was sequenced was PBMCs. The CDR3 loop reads CASSRSPVGLAGPDTQYF. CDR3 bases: TGTGCCAGCAGTCGTTCTCCGGTGGGACTAGCGGGACCAGATACGCAGTATTTT.